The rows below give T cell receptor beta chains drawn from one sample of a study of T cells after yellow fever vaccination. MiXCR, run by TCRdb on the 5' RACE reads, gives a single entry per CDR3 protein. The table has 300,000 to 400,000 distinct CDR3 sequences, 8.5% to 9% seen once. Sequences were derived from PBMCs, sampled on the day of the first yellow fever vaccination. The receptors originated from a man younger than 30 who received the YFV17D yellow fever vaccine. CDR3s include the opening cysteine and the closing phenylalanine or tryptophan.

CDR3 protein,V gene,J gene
CASSLFSGGTDSQETQYF,TRBV5-1,TRBJ2-5
CSAPQAGTGIMNTEAFF,TRBV20-1,TRBJ1-1
CASSLPWGTEAFF,TRBV5-4,TRBJ1-1
CASSYSPTDPSEQFF,TRBV6-5,TRBJ2-1
CASSPQGLGQSPLHF,TRBV5-1,TRBJ1-6
CASSSPGLATGELFF,TRBV7-9,TRBJ2-2
CSARAGTSGRNEQYF,TRBV20-1,TRBJ2-7
CASTPFTDTQYF,TRBV7-2,TRBJ2-3
CASSPSWTSGGTNTGELFF,TRBV11-1,TRBJ2-2
CSADPGVNQPQHF,TRBV20-1,TRBJ1-5
CASSLPAGNTGELFF,TRBV5-1,TRBJ2-2
CASSLGGQNHQPQHF,TRBV12-3/TRBV12-4,TRBJ1-5
CASSQSTSGHLLYEQYF,TRBV3-1,TRBJ2-7
CASTLQGFNNEQFF,TRBV12-3/TRBV12-4,TRBJ2-1
CSASTAAGVTDTQYF,TRBV20-1,TRBJ2-3
CSAEDRGLETQYF,TRBV20-1,TRBJ2-5
CSARAASYNEQFF,TRBV20-1,TRBJ2-1
CASSVVPGSGYTF,TRBV9,TRBJ1-2
CASSPQGKDSPLHF,TRBV18,TRBJ1-6
CASSPDRAPLHF,TRBV7-2,TRBJ1-6
CSADHRGPSGNTIYF,TRBV20-1,TRBJ1-3
CASSFSDPRFRHF,TRBV7-3,TRBJ1-5
CASRDTGGNQPQHF,TRBV6-1,TRBJ1-5
CASRPGEGRTGNRNNEQFF,TRBV12-3/TRBV12-4,TRBJ2-1
CASSQRRNTEAFF,TRBV3-1,TRBJ1-1
CSASQGLWAYEQYF,TRBV20-1,TRBJ2-7